What follows is one T cell receptor (beta chain) and its context. Its specificity is not known. This sample was taken from a study of cytomegalovirus exposure and HLA in healthy donors. Study information: Unique TCRs from HLA-typed donors, 75 million to 100 million of them, were held in an early data release.

Whole-study results and caveats: The only immune exposure information that was available was CMV serostatus.

The PCR contained 60 Vbeta and 13 Jbeta primers. Generated by immunoSEQ multiplex PCR, the TCRdb table keeps only in-frame clones and is missing some. The profile covers under 200,000 clones, with about 12% appearing a single time and 7.8% taken by the ten largest. Everyone who donated was a healthy bone marrow donor. The V and J ends lost 1 base and 0 bases respectively, with 13 bases between them. CDR1 and CDR2 (germline): LNHDA, SQIVND (reference sequence). The CDR3 length is 17 residues. The TCR was taken from a man in his forties or fifties in good health and CMV-seropositive. Sequencing was performed on PBMCs. The chain joins TRBV19 to TRBJ1-5; D is undetermined. CDR3 residues: CASSIGRAVYSNQPQHF. In DNA form, the CDR3 reads TGTGCCAGTAGTATAGGGAGGGCCGTTTATAGCAATCAGCCCCAGCATTTT.